Sequencing of this T cell receptor beta chain was carried out in a study of blood T cell repertoires in COVID-19. Study information: COVID-19 samples from acute and convalescent phases originated in the United States, Italy and Spain.

Categorization into cohorts depended on clinical history that participants reported. Authors' data handling: Scientists estimated how many nucleated cells there were by amplifying reference gene primers. Assay used: immunoSEQ multiplex PCR; TCRdb lists only in-frame clones, some missing. D and trimming come from the DNA, and the V and J calls and clone size come from that table. Of approximately 300,000 clones in the sample, approximately 91% were seen once. This CDR3 has 14 amino acids. Trimming took off 3 bases at V and 4 bases at J, with 12 bases between the two ends. Germline CDR1 is SGDLS and CDR2 is YYNGEE.

The sequenced sample was PBMCs or T cells enriched from blood (not recorded which). The sequence was collected from a woman younger than 45 who had been exposed to COVID-19. The gene calls are TRBV9 and TRBJ2-3; unclear D gene. CDR3 loop: CASSAATSADTQYF. The CDR3 DNA follows: TGTGCCAGCAGCGCCGCAACGAGCGCAGATACGCAGTATTTT.